This T cell receptor (beta chain) was identified in a study of type 1 regulatory T cells. Via MiXCR, TCRdb re-called the reads, giving one row per CDR3 protein. The data show about 59,000 distinct CDR3 sequences, 62% seen once. Germline-derived CDR1 and CDR2 are LGHNA and YNFKEQ. V was clipped by 5 bases and J by 5 bases, with 12 bases between them. The CDR3 extends over 14 amino acids. Worth noting for this clonotype: Its antigen remains unknown.

The chain carries TRBV4-2 and TRBJ2-2; D gene uncertain. The TCR originated in a human donor in good health. Sample: cultured non-Tr1 T cells, either the whole culture or a sorted T cell fraction (not recorded which). CDR3 protein: CASSVQWGTGELFF. CDR3 in DNA: TGTGCCAGCAGCGTCCAATGGGGAACCGGGGAGCTGTTTTTT.